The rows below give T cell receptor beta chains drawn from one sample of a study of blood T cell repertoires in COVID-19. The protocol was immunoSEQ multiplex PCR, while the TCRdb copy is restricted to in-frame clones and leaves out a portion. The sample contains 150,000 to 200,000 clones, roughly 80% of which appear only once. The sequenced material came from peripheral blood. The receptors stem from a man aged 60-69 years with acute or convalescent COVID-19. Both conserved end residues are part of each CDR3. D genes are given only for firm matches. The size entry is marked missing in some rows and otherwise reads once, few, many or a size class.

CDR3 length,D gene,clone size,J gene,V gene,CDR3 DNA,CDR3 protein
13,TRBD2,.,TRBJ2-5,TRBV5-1,TGCGCCAGCAGCTACCCGGGAGGAGAGACCCAGTACTTC,CASSYPGGETQYF
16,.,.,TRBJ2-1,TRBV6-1,TGTGCCAGCAGTGAATTGGGGGCCCTCTCCTACAATGAGCAGTTCTTC,CASSELGALSYNEQFF
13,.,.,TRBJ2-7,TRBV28,TGTGCCAGCCTCACCCGGGATACCTACGAGCAGTACTTC,CASLTRDTYEQYF
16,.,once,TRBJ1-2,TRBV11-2,TGTGCCAGCAGCTTATACACGGGGAAACCTAACTATGGCTACACCTTC,CASSLYTGKPNYGYTF
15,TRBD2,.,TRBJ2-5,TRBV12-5,TGTGCTAGTGGTCCGGGACTAGCGGAACAAGAGACCCAGTACTTC,CASGPGLAEQETQYF
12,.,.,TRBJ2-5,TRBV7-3,TGTGCCGGACGCTGGACTGAAGAGACCCAGTACTTC,CAGRWTEETQYF
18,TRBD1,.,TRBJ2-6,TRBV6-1,TGTGCCAGCAGTGACCCGGGACAGTCTCCCCTCGGGGCCAACGTCCTGACTTTC,CASSDPGQSPLGANVLTF
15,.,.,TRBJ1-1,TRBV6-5,TGTGCCAGCAGTTACGGTGGGACTCCGGGCACTGAAGCTTTCTTT,CASSYGGTPGTEAFF
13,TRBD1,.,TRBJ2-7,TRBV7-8,TGTGCCAGCAGCTTAGCAGGGGGCGACGAGCAGTACTTC,CASSLAGGDEQYF
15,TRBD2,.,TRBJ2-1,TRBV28,TGTGCCAGCAGTTCGACTAGCGGGGGAATGAATGAGCAGTTCTTC,CASSSTSGGMNEQFF
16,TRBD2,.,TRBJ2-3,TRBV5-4,TGTGCCAGCAGCTCCACGGGACTAGACTCTTTTAATACGCAGTATTTT,CASSSTGLDSFNTQYF
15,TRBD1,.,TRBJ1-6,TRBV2,TGTGCCAGCAGTGAGGACAGGGGGAAGGTTTCACCCCTCCACTTT,CASSEDRGKVSPLHF
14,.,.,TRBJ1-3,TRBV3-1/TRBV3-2,TGTGCCAGCAGGAGGGGGGGCAATGGAAACACCATATATTTT,CASRRGGNGNTIYF
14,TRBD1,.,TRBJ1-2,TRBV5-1,TGCGCCAGCAGTTGGACACAGGGGGTCGATGGCTACACCTTC,CASSWTQGVDGYTF
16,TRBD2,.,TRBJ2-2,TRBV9,TGTGCCAGCAGCGGTCAGACTAGCGGAAACACCGGGGAGCTGTTTTTT,CASSGQTSGNTGELFF
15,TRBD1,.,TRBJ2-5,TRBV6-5,TGTGCCAGCACTGGACAGGAACGGTGGCAAGAGACCCAGTACTTC,CASTGQERWQETQYF
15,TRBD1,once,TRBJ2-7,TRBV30,TGTGCCTGGACTTTACGGACAGGAAACATCGGCGAGCAGTACTTC,CAWTLRTGNIGEQYF
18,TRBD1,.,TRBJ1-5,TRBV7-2,TGTGCCAGCAGCTTAGTTTATAGGAGGGGGACAGGGGGTCAGCCCCAGCATTTT,CASSLVYRRGTGGQPQHF
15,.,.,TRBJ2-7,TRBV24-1,TGTGCCACCAGTGATCCAGGGGATTCCTCCTACGAGCAGTACTTC,CATSDPGDSSYEQYF
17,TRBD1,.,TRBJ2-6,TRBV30,TGTGCCTGGCTGTCGGGACAGGGTCTTTCTGGGGCCAACGTCCTGACTTTC,CAWLSGQGLSGANVLTF
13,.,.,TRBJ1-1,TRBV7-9,TGTGCCAGCAGCTCCGGGAGTAACACTGAAGCTTTCTTT,CASSSGSNTEAFF
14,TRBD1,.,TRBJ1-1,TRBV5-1,TGCGCCAGCAGCTTGGGACAGGGGGGCGGTGAAGCTTTCTTT,CASSLGQGGGEAFF
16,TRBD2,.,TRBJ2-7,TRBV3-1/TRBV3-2,TGTGCCAGCAGCCAAGAAGCGGGGGGGCTGGTCTACGAGCAGTACTTC,CASSQEAGGLVYEQYF
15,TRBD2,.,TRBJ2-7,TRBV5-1,TGCGCCAGCAGCTACCGACTAGCGGGAGACGGCGAGCAGTACTTC,CASSYRLAGDGEQYF
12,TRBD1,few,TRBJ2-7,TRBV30,TGTGCCTTGCACAGGGGAAATAGGGAGCAGTACTTC,CALHRGNREQYF
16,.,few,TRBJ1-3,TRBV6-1,TGTGCCAGCAGTGCTCGTACAGGGAGCTCTGGAAACACCATATATTTT,CASSARTGSSGNTIYF
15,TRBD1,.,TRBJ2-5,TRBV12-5,TGTGCTAGTGCCGCCGGGACAGGGGGCGCAGAGACCCAGTACTTC,CASAAGTGGAETQYF
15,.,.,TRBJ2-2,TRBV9,TGTGCCAGCAGCGTAGTACAAGGGGGCACCGGGGAGCTGTTTTTT,CASSVVQGGTGELFF
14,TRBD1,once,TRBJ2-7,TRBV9,TGTGCCAGCAGCGAGACCGACAGGGCCTACGAGCAGTACTTC,CASSETDRAYEQYF
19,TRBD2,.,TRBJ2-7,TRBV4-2,TGTGCCAGCAGCCAAGCTAGACTGAATTGGGCTAGCGGGCTCTACGAGCAGTACTTC,CASSQARLNWASGLYEQYF
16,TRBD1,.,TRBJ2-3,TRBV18,TGTGCCAGCTCACCTCGACAGGGAGCGAGCACAGATACGCAGTATTTT,CASSPRQGASTDTQYF
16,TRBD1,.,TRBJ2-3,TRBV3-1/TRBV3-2,TGTGCCAGCAGCCAAGATACAGGGGCAAGCACAGATACGCAGTATTTT,CASSQDTGASTDTQYF
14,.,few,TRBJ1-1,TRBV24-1,TGTGCCACCAGTGATCGGACTTTGAACACTGAAGCTTTCTTT,CATSDRTLNTEAFF
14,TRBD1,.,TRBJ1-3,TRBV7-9,TGTGCCAGCAGCCCGACAGGGTCTGGAAACACCATATATTTT,CASSPTGSGNTIYF
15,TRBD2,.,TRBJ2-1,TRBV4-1,TGCGCCAGCAGCCAAGAAAGACTAGCGGGAGAAGGGCAGTTCTTC,CASSQERLAGEGQFF
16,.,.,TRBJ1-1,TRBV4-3,TGCGCCAGCAGCCAAGATAGCCCAGGGTTGAACACTGAAGCTTTCTTT,CASSQDSPGLNTEAFF
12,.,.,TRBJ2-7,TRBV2,TGTGCCAGCAGTCAGGCAGCCTACGAGCAGTACTTC,CASSQAAYEQYF
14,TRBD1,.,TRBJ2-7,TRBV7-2,TGTGCCAGCAGCTCGGACAGGGTAGGATACGAGCAGTACTTC,CASSSDRVGYEQYF
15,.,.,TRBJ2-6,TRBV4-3,TGCGCCAGCAGCCCCAGGGTACTCGGGGCCAACGTCCTGACTTTC,CASSPRVLGANVLTF
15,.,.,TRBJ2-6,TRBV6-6,TGTGCCAGCAGCCATGTCTCGGCGGGCGCCAACGTCCTGACTTTC,CASSHVSAGANVLTF
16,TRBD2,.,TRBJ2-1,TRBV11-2,TGTGCCAGCAGCTTTGCTCTAGCGGGAGACTACAATGAGCAGTTCTTC,CASSFALAGDYNEQFF
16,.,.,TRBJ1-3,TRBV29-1,TGCAGCGTTATATTAGTAGAGGCGCTCTCTGGAAACACCATATATTTT,CSVILVEALSGNTIYF
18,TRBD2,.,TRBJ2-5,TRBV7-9,TGTGCCAGCAGCCCAGCTAGCGGGAGGGCCCTGGTCGGAGAGACCCAGTACTTC,CASSPASGRALVGETQYF
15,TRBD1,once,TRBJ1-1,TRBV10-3,TGTGCCACCTCATCCCCGGGACAGGGAGGCACTGAAGCTTTCTTT,CATSSPGQGGTEAFF
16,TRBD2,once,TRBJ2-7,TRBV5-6,TGTGCCAGCAGCAGCAGACTGGGACTAGCGGGAGGGGAGCAGTACTTC,CASSSRLGLAGGEQYF
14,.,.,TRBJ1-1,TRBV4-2,TGTGCCAGCAGCCAAGAAGGGAGCGGTACTGAAGCTTTCTTT,CASSQEGSGTEAFF